The rows below give T cell receptor beta chains drawn from one sample of a study of shared clonotypes between healthy human individuals. Profiling relied on immunoSEQ multiplex PCR, and the TCRdb table lists in-frame clones only, not all of them. Among 1.5 million to 1.9 million clones, under 99% were seen once, and the ten largest hold roughly 0.45%. The sample was naive CD4+ T cells sorted from blood. All receptors come from a man aged 25-45 years in good health. CDR3s include the opening cysteine and the closing phenylalanine or tryptophan. D genes are given only for firm matches. Expanded clones get a size class; other rows say once, few or many, or leave the size out.

TRBJ2-1 | - | - | TRBV6-1 | CASSDGRANEQFF | TGTGCCAGCAGTGATGGGCGGGCCAATGAGCAGTTCTTC
TRBJ2-5 | - | - | TRBV5-1 | CASSTLQTQYF | TGCGCCAGCAGCACTCTTCAGACCCAGTACTTC
TRBJ2-2 | TRBD1 | - | TRBV4-1 | CASRNRTGKLFF | TGCGCCAGCAGGAACAGGACAGGGAAGCTGTTTTTT
TRBJ2-1 | TRBD2 | - | TRBV7-9 | CASSPGLAGPDEQFF | TGTGCCAGCAGCCCAGGACTAGCGGGACCCGATGAGCAGTTCTTC
TRBJ2-3 | - | - | TRBV2 | CAGGPGGSDTQYF | TGTGCCGGAGGACCTGGCGGATCAGATACGCAGTATTTT
TRBJ2-5 | - | - | TRBV15 | CATSRDRLETQYF | TGTGCCACCAGCAGAGATCGCCTGGAGACCCAGTACTTC
TRBJ1-1 | - | - | TRBV4-1 | CASSQGYRLNTEAFF | TGCGCCAGCAGCCAAGGCTACCGACTAAACACTGAAGCTTTCTTT
TRBJ2-2 | - | - | TRBV28 | CASSLYAAGELFF | TGTGCCAGCAGTTTATACGCGGCCGGGGAGCTGTTTTTT
TRBJ2-5 | - | - | TRBV10-2 | CASSEPEETQYF | TGCGCCAGCAGTGAGCCGGAAGAGACCCAGTACTTC
TRBJ1-5 | - | - | TRBV5-6 | CASSFYTRGNQPQHF | TGTGCCAGCAGCTTTTACACCAGGGGCAATCAGCCCCAGCATTTT
TRBJ2-3 | TRBD2 | - | TRBV5-1 | CASSYQTSGGTDTQYF | TGCGCCAGCAGCTATCAGACTAGCGGAGGCACAGATACGCAGTATTTT
TRBJ2-3 | - | once | TRBV2 | CASRAETASTDTQYF | TGTGCCAGCAGAGCCGAGACAGCTAGCACAGATACGCAGTATTTT
TRBJ2-1 | - | - | TRBV19 | CASRGASEQFF | TGTGCCAGTAGGGGAGCTAGTGAGCAGTTCTTC
TRBJ2-1 | TRBD2 | - | TRBV7-2 | CASSYTSGRFLNEQFF | TGTGCCAGCAGCTATACTAGCGGGAGATTCCTCAATGAGCAGTTCTTC
TRBJ2-7 | - | - | TRBV7-2 | CASSLVSDTSYEQYF | TGTGCCAGCAGCTTAGTGTCGGACACGTCCTACGAGCAGTACTTC
TRBJ2-7 | - | - | TRBV28 | CASTIGYEGSTYEQYF | TGTGCCAGCACCATAGGGTACGAGGGTTCAACCTACGAGCAGTACTTC
TRBJ2-6 | - | - | TRBV7-2 | CASSLVGHRLSGANVLTF | TGTGCCAGCAGCTTAGTCGGACACCGACTCTCTGGGGCCAACGTCCTGACTTTC
TRBJ1-2 | - | - | TRBV25-1 | CASSDPRLNSNYGYTF | TGTGCCAGCAGTGACCCTAGACTGAATTCTAACTATGGCTACACCTTC
TRBJ2-5 | - | once | TRBV11-2 | CASSAFLKQEETQYF | TGTGCCAGCAGCGCATTCTTGAAACAGGAAGAGACCCAGTACTTC